This T cell receptor beta chain stems from a study of molecular identifiers for immune sequencing clone quantification. Whole-study findings and limits: Highly expanded clone sizes could be underestimated through barcode sharing by identical TCR molecules.

Based on a CD8+CD4-CCR7+CD45RA+ profile, naive CD8 T cells were sorted. Per germline, CDR1 KGHDR and CDR2 SFDVKD. Trimming left V 9 bases short and J 8 bases short, with 19 bases between. The CDR3 sequence is 14 residues long. Details on this clonotype: What it binds is not known.

In preparing bulk TCR libraries, previously described methods and listed TCR primers were used. Each CDR3 protein is one row after TCRdb ran MiXCR on the PCR reads. The repertoire has 40,000 to 65,000 distinct CDR3 sequences, about a third of them found once; the top ten carry about 3.8%. This clonotype was obtained from a human donor in good health. Some libraries in this study had Jurkat cell RNA spiked in. The sample taken for sequencing was naive CD8+ T cells from blood, with Jurkat cell RNA spiked in. Subset here: FACS-sorted CD8+CD4-CCR7+CD45RA+ naive T cells. V and J are TRBV24-1 and TRBJ2-1, with unresolved D. This CDR3 reads CATRRGPQGDEQFF. For the CDR3, the DNA is TGTGCCACCCGGCGTGGACCCCAAGGCGATGAGCAGTTCTTC.